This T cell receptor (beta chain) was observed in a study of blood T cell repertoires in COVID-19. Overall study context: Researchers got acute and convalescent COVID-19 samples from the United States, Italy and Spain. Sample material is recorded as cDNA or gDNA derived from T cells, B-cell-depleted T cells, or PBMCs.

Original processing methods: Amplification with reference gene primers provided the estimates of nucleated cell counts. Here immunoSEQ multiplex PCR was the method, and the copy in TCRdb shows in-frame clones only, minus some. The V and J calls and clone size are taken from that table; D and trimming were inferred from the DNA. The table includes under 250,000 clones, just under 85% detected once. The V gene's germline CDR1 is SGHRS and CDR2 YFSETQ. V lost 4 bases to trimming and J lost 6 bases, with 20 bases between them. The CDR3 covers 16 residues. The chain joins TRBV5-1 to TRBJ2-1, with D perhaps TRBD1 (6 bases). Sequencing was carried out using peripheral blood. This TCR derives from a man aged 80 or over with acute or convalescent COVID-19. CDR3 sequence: CASSPGLGHDPNEQFF. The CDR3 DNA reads TGCGCCAGCAGCCCCGGTTTGGGACACGACCCCAATGAGCAGTTCTTC.